This T cell receptor beta chain stems from a study of CD4 and CD8 cells across lung adenocarcinoma regions. Localized lung adenocarcinoma, a non-small cell lung cancer, affected the donors. Trimming cost V 6 bases and J 14 bases, with 14 bases left between them. The germline V gene encodes CDR1 MNHNS and CDR2 SASEGT. The CDR3 sequence is 12 residues long. TCRdb called the PCR reads again in MiXCR, with one record for every CDR3 protein. Of some 25,000 distinct CDR3 sequences listed, roughly 50% were seen once; the top ten hold approximately 48%. Sequenced material: CD8+ T cells from the center of a lung tumor. This sequence originates from a male donor with lung adenocarcinoma. The CD4 and CD8 labels of this study may be unreliable. This chain uses TRBV6-1 with TRBJ1-6; a possible D gene is TRBD1 (5 bases). The CDR3 loop reads CASSFVSGALHF. CDR3 coding DNA: TGTGCCAGCAGCTTCGTATCGGGGGCCCTCCACTTT.